This entry is about one T cell receptor (beta chain). The authors' processing: For nucleated cells, counts were estimated from reference gene primer amplification. Produced via immunoSEQ multiplex PCR; TCRdb's table is partial and in-frame only. That table gives V, J and clone size, and the DNA gave D and trimming. The table includes about 400,000 clones, approximately 87% detected once. All enrollees were about 18 to 100 years old and from around 25 US areas. Grouping used clinical history reported by participants in a survey and questionnaire. The sample belongs to a study of blood T cell repertoires in COVID-19. Study in general: The samples span acute and convalescent COVID-19 from the United States, Italy and Spain.

The V and J ends lost 3 bases and 3 bases respectively, with 15 bases between them. Looked up from germline, CDR1 is SNHLY and CDR2 is FYNNEI. The CDR3 contains 16 residues. The specimen sequenced was PBMCs or T cells enriched from blood (not recorded which). The clonotype comes from a woman in her twenties or thirties with acute COVID-19. The rearrangement joins TRBV2 to TRBJ1-3; D perhaps matches TRBD1 (6 bases). CDR3 DNA sequence: TGTGCCAGCAGTGAGGTTGGGGGGGCAATTGGAAACACCATATATTTT. This sequence encodes CASSEVGGAIGNTIYF.